The 9 T cell receptor beta chains reported below all come from one sample, sequenced in a study of blood T cells in healthy people across ages. The second PCR ran about 6 to 12 cycles with a sample-barcoded 5' primer and J-beta primers. A single record per CDR3 protein comes from TCRdb applying MiXCR to the 5' RACE reads. The sample lists 450,000 to 600,000 distinct CDR3 sequences, roughly a quarter seen once, with approximately 3.3% in the top ten. This sample was shared with a second study, whose subject was T cells of mothers and their children.

The sequenced sample consisted of blood. These receptors came from a boy aged 2-9 years in good health.

The chain couples TRBV20-1 to TRBJ2-3; D perhaps matches TRBD1 (5 bases). This CDR3 is 12 amino acids long. The germline V gene encodes CDR1 DFQATT and CDR2 SNEGSKA (reference sequence). V lost 5 bases and J 5 bases, leaving 11 bases between the germline ends. CDR3 residues: CSAEADRDTQYF. As DNA, the CDR3 is TGCAGTGCTGAGGCCGACAGAGATACGCAGTATTTT.

CDR3 in amino acids: CASSLAQVARNEQFF. In DNA, the CDR3 is TGTGCCAGCAGCTTAGCGCAGGTCGCCCGCAATGAGCAGTTCTTC. V and J are TRBV7-2 and TRBJ2-1; D gene uncertain. The CDR3 has 15 residues. Trimming shortened V by 0 bases and J by 6 bases, and 12 bases separated the two germline ends. Germline CDR1 is SGHTA and CDR2 is FQGNSA.

This chain uses TRBV30 with TRBJ1-5; no reliable D call. The V and J ends lost 4 bases and 2 bases respectively, with 9 bases between them. The CDR3 is 13 residues long. Germline CDR1 and CDR2: GTSNPN and SVGIG (reference sequence). The CDR3 DNA reads TGTGCCTGGAAGGTGGGAGGCAATCAGCCCCAGCATTTT. This gives the protein CAWKVGGNQPQHF.

This chain joins TRBV7-2 and TRBJ2-5; 10 bases match TRBD2. After removal of 1 base from V and 5 bases from J, the junction contained 4 bases not matched to a gene. The CDR3 covers 15 residues. Per germline, CDR1 SGHTA and CDR2 FQGNSA. CDR3 loop: CASSLVSLAGETQYF. CDR3 in DNA: TGTGCCAGCAGCTTAGTTTCACTAGCGGGGGAGACCCAGTACTTC. The complete variable domain, with remaining parts taken from reference TRBV7-2 and TRBJ2-5, reads GAGVSQSPSNKVTEKGKDVELRCDPISGHTALYWYRQSLGQGLEFLIYFQGNSAPDKSGLPSDRFSAERTGGSVSTLTIQRTQQEDSAVYLCASSLVSLAGETQYFGPGTRLLVL.

This chain uses TRBV6-4 with TRBJ2-2, with D hard to call. Per the germline V gene, CDR1 is MRHNA and CDR2 is SNTAGT. The CDR3 covers 15 residues. The V end was cut by 3 bases, the J end by 1 base, with 9 bases between. The CDR3 is CASSDGVENTGELFF. Written as DNA, the CDR3 is TGTGCCAGCAGTGATGGGGTTGAGAACACCGGGGAGCTGTTTTTT.

The CDR3 coding sequence is TGCAGTGCTAGCTCTCGTGAGAATTCCCTTATCCTCTCCTACGAGCAGTACTTC. Translating it yields CSASSRENSLILSYEQYF. This rearrangement joins TRBV20-1 to TRBJ2-5; D is unresolved. The assigned J gene may be wrong: the sequence end matches TRBJ2-7 better. The germline gives CDR1 DFQATT, CDR2 SNEGSKA (reference sequence). CDR3 length: 18 residues.

Turning to this clonotype: With a much larger clone just one base away, this may be a read error. The gene calls are TRBV20-1 and TRBJ2-1; 14 positions agree with TRBD2. Trimming at V came to 5 bases and at J to 0 bases, leaving 6 bases not matched to a gene. In germline, CDR1 is DFQATT, CDR2 SNEGSKA (reference sequence). CDR3 length: 17 residues. CDR3 sequence reads: CSAGGLAGGGSYNEQFF. Written as DNA, the CDR3 is TGCAGTGCTGGAGGACTAGCGGGAGGTGGCTCCTACAATGAGCAGTTCTTC.

This clonotype was counted a few times. J is TRBJ2-7 and V is TRBV29-1; tentative D call: TRBD1 (6 bases). V lost 1 base and J 3 bases, leaving 10 bases between the germline ends. This CDR3 has 13 amino acids. CDR1 SQVTM and CDR2 ANQGSEA come from the germline V gene. This CDR3 reads CSVEGGHLYEQYF. In DNA, the CDR3 is TGCAGCGTTGAAGGGGGGCATCTCTACGAGCAGTACTTC.

J is TRBJ2-1 and V is TRBV20-1, with D perhaps TRBD2 (7 bases). The CDR3 has 14 residues. Between the trimmed V and J ends, which lost 4 bases and 6 bases, there was a span of 16 bases. Germline CDR1 reads DFQATT; CDR2 reads SNEGSKA (reference sequence). Here the CDR3 reads CSAIGGGAGNEQFF. CDR3 DNA: TGCAGTGCTATTGGAGGGGGGGCGGGCAATGAGCAGTTCTTC.